The entry that follows covers one T cell receptor beta chain sequence. This entry belongs to a study of blood T cell repertoires in COVID-19. Study information: Researchers got acute and convalescent COVID-19 samples from the United States, Italy and Spain. T cells, B-cell-depleted T cells, or PBMCs provided the cDNA or gDNA that served as material.

Profiling relied on immunoSEQ multiplex PCR, and the TCRdb table lists in-frame clones only, not all of them. The sample consists of about 99,000 clones, roughly 90% of them appearing once. The sequence came from a woman in her sixties with acute or convalescent COVID-19. Sequencing was carried out using peripheral blood.

This chain's CDR3 is CASSYSRDRAQETQYF. Here the CDR3 DNA reads TGTGCCAGCAGTTATAGTCGGGACAGGGCCCAAGAGACCCAGTACTTC. This chain uses TRBV6-6 with TRBJ2-5, with TRBD1 matching 9 bases. The germline gives CDR1 MNHNY, CDR2 SVGAGI (reference sequence). This CDR3 spans 16 amino acids. Losses at the gene ends were 3 bases for V and 1 base for J; bases not matched to a gene: 6.